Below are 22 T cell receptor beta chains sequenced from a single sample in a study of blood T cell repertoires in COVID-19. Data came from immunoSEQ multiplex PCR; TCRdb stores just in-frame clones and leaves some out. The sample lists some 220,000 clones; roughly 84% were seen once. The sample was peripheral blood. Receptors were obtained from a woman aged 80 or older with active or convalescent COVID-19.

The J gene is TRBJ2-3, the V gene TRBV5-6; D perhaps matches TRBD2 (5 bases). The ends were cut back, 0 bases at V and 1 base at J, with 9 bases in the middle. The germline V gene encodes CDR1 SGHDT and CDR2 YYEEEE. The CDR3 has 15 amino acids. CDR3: CASSLVLGGTDTQYF. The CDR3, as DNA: TGTGCCAGCAGCTTGGTATTGGGAGGCACAGATACGCAGTATTTT. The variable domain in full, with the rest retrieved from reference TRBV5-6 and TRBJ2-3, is DAGVTQSPTHLIKTRGQQVTLRCSPKSGHDTVSWYQQALGQGPQFIFQYYEEEERQRGNFPDRFSGHQFPNYSSELNVNALLLGDSALYLCASSLVLGGTDTQYFGPGTRLTVL.

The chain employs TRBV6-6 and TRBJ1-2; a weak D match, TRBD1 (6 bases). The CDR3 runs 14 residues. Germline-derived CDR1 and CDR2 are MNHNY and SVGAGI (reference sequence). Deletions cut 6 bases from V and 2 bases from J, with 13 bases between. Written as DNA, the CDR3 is TGTGCCAGCAGCCCAGGCCAGGGGAACTATGGCTACACCTTC. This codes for CASSPGQGNYGYTF.

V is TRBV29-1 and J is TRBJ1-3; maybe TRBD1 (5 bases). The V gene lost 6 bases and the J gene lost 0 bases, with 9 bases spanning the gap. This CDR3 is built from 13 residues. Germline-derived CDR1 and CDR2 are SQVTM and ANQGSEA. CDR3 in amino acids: CSVLQASGNTIYF. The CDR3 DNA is TGCAGCGTATTACAGGCCTCTGGAAACACCATATATTTT.

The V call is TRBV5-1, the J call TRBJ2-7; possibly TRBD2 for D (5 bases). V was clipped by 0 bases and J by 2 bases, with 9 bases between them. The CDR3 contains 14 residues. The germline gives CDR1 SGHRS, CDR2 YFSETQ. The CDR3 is CASSLVTGAYEQYF. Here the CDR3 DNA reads TGCGCCAGCAGCTTGGTTACCGGGGCCTACGAGCAGTACTTC.

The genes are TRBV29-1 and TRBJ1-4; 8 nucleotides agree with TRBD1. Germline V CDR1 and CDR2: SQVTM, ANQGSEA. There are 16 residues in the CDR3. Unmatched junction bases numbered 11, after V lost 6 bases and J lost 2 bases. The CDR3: CSVGQAYKTTNEKLFF. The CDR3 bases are TGCAGCGTGGGACAGGCTTACAAAACTACTAATGAAAAACTGTTTTTT. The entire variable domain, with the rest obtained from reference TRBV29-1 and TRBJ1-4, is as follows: SAVISQKPSRDICQRGTSLTIQCQVDSQVTMMFWYRQQPGQSLTLIATANQGSEATYESGFVIDKFPISRPNLTFSTLTVSNMSPEDSSIYLCSVGQAYKTTNEKLFFGSGTQLSVL.

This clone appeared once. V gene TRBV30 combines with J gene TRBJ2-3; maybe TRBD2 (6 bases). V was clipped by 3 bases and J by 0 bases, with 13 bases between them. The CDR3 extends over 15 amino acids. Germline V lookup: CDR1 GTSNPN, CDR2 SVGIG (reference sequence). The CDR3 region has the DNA TGTGCCTGGAGGCTTGGGGGGAGTAGCACAGATACGCAGTATTTT. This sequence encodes CAWRLGGSSTDTQYF.

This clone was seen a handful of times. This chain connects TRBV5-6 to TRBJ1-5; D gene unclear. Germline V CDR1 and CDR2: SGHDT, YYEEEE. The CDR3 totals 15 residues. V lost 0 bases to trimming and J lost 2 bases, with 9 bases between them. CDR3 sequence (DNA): TGTGCCAGCAGCTTGGATGGTGGAGGCAATCAGCCCCAGCATTTT. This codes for CASSLDGGGNQPQHF.

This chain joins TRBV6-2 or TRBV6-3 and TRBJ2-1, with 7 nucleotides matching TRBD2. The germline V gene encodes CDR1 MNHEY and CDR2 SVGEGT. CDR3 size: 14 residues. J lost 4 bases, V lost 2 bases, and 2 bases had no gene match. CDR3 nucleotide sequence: TGTGCCAGCAGTTACCAGCGGGAATACAATGAGCAGTTCTTC. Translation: CASSYQREYNEQFF.

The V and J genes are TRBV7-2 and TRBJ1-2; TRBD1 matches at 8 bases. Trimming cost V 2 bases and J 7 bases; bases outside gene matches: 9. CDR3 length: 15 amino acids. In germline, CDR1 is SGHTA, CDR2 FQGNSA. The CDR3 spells CASSLRDRGFGGYTF. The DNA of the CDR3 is TGTGCCAGCAGCTTACGAGACAGGGGTTTTGGTGGCTACACCTTC.

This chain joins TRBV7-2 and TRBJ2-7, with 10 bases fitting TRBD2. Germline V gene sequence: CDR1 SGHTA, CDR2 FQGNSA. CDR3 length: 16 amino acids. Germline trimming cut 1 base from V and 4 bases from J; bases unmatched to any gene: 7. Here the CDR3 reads CASSLVPSGSGYEQYF. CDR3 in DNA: TGTGCCAGCAGCTTAGTTCCTAGCGGGAGTGGTTACGAGCAGTACTTC.

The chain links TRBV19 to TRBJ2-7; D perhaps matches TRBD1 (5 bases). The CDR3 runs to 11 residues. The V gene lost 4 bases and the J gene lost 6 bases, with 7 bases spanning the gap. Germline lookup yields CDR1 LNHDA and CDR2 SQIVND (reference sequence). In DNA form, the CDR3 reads TGTGCCAGTAGTACTAGGGGCGAGCAGTACTTC. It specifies CASSTRGEQYF.

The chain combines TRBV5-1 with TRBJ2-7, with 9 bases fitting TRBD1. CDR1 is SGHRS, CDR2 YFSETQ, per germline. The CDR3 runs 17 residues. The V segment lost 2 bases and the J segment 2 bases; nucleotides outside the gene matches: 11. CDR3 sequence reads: CASSFHTGTGNTYEQYF. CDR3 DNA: TGCGCCAGCAGCTTCCACACCGGGACAGGGAATACCTACGAGCAGTACTTC.

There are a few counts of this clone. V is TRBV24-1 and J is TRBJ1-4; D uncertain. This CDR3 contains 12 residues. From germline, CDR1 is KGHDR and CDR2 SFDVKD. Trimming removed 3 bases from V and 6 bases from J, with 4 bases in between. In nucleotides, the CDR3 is TGTGCCACCAGTGATCAGGATGAAAAACTGTTTTTT. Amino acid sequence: CATSDQDEKLFF.

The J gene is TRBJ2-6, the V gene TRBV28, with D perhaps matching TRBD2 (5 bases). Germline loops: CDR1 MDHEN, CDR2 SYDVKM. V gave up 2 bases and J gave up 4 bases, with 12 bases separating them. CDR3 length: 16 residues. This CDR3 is CASSLPRGTGANVLTF. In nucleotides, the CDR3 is TGTGCCAGCAGTTTACCCCGGGGTACCGGGGCCAACGTCCTGACTTTC. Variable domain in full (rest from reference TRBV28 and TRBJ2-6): DVKVTQSSRYLVKRTGEKVFLECVQDMDHENMFWYRQDPGLGLRLIYFSYDVKMKEKGDIPEGYSVSREKKERFSLILESASTNQTSMYLCASSLPRGTGANVLTFGAGSRLTVL.

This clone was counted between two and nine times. The DNA for the CDR3 is TGTGCCAGCAGCCAAGATCGCCCCCCCGGGCTCAGGGTTGAAGCTTTCTTT. Amino acids: CASSQDRPPGLRVEAFF. The gene calls are TRBV4-2 and TRBJ1-1, with D perhaps TRBD1 (5 bases). V lost 0 bases to trimming and J lost 7 bases, with 21 bases between them. Germline CDR1 LGHNA, CDR2 YNFKEQ. The CDR3 length is 17 residues.

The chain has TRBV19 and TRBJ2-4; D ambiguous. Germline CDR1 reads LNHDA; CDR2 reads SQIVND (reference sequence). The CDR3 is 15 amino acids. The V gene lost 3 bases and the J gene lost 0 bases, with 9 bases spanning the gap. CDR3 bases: TGTGCCAGTAGTATCGGCGGCACAGCCAAAAACATTCAGTACTTC. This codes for CASSIGGTAKNIQYF.

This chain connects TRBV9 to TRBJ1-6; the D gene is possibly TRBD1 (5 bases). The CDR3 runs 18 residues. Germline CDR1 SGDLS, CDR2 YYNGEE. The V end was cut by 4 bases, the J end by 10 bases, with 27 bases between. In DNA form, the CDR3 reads TGTGCCAGCAGCACTAGCCCCCCCTCGGACACGGTAGGCTCACCCCTCCACTTT. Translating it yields CASSTSPPSDTVGSPLHF.

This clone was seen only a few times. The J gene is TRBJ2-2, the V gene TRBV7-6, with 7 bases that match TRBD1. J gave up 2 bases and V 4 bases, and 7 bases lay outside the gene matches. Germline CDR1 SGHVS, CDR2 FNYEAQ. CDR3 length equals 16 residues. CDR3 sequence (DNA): TGTGCCAGCAGCTCAATCCGGGACAGAAACACCGGGGAGCTGTTTTTT. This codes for CASSSIRDRNTGELFF.

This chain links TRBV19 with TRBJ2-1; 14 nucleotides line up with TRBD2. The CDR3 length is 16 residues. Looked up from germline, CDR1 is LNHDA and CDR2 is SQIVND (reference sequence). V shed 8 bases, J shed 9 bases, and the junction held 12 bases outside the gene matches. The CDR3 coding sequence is TGTGCCAGTGCTGGGACTAGCGGGAGTATATGGAGTGAGCAGTTCTTC. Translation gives CASAGTSGSIWSEQFF.

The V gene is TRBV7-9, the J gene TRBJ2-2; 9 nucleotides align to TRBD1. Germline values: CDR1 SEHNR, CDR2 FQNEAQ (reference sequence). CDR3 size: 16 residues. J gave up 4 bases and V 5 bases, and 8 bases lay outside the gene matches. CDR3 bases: TGTGCCAGCAGCCCTCCGGGACAGGGTGGCACCGGGGAGCTGTTTTTT. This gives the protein CASSPPGQGGTGELFF.

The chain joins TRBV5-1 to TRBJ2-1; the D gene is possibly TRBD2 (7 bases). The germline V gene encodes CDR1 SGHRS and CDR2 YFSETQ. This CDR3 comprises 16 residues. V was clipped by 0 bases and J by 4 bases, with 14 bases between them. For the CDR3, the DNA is TGCGCCAGCAGCTTGGCGGCGGGGGCCGTTTACAATGAGCAGTTCTTC. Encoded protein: CASSLAAGAVYNEQFF.

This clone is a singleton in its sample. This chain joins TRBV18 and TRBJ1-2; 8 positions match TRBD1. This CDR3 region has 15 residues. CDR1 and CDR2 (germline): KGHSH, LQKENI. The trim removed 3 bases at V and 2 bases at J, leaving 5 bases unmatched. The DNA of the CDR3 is TGTGCCAGCTCACCCGGACAGGGACAAAACTATGGCTACACCTTC. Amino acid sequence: CASSPGQGQNYGYTF.